This T cell receptor beta chain was documented in a study of shared T cell receptors in the human thymus. CDR1 and CDR2 from the germline V gene are SNHLY and FYNNEI. The CDR3 totals 15 residues. Trimming cost V 8 bases and J 9 bases; bases outside gene matches: 17. Libraries were prepared by immunoSEQ multiplex PCR; TCRdb keeps only in-frame clonotypes and omits some of them. The sample yields hundreds of thousands of clones, roughly 88% seen once. A further study also used this sample, focusing on human thymus T cells.

The chain carries TRBV2 and TRBJ1-2; 8 bases match TRBD1. Sequencing was done on a sample of thymocytes. The origin of this receptor is a girl less than two years old with a congenital heart defect. The CDR3 here is CASGAGGANPSSYTF. For the CDR3, the DNA is TGTGCCAGCGGTGCAGGGGGCGCAAATCCCAGCAGCTACACCTTC.